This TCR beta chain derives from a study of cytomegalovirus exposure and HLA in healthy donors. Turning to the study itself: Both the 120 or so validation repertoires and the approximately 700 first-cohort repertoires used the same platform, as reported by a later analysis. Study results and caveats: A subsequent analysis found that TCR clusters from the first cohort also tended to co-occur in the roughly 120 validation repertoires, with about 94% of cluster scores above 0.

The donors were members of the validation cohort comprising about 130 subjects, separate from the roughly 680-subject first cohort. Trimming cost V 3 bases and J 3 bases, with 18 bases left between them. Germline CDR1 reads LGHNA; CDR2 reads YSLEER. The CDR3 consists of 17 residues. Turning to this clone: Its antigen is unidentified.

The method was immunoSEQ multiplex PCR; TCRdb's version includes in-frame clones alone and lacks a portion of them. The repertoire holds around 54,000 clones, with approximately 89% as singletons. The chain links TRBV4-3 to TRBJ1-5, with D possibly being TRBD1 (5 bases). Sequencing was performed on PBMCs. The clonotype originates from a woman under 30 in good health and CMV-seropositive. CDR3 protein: CASSQRFIRQSNQPQHF. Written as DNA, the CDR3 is TGCGCCAGCAGCCAGCGGTTCATCAGACAGTCCAATCAGCCCCAGCATTTT.